This is a list of T cell receptor beta chains from one sample in a study of shared clonotypes between healthy human individuals. Clones were sequenced by immunoSEQ multiplex PCR, and TCRdb holds only the in-frame ones, with some missing. Of around 600,000 clones in the sample, around 95% were seen once. Material for sequencing was naive CD8+ T cells sorted from blood. These receptors were obtained from a woman in her 30s in good health. Both conserved end residues are part of each CDR3. The order of the fields is clone size, V gene, D gene, J gene, CDR3 protein, CDR3 DNA. D genes are given only for firm matches. A clone size is listed for some rows: how often the clone was seen (once, few, many), or a class if it is expanded.

size: .; V: TRBV10-3; D: .; J: TRBJ2-1; CDR3: CAISESWAGAYNEQFF; DNA: TGTGCCATCAGTGAGTCGTGGGCAGGCGCCTACAATGAGCAGTTCTTC
size: .; V: TRBV5-6; D: TRBD1; J: TRBJ2-4; CDR3: CASSLTGTLAKNIQYF; DNA: TGTGCCAGCAGCCTGACAGGGACCTTAGCCAAAAACATTCAGTACTTC
size: .; V: TRBV27; D: .; J: TRBJ2-7; CDR3: CASSFDSSVHEQYF; DNA: TGTGCCAGCAGTTTTGATTCTAGCGTCCACGAGCAGTACTTC
size: .; V: TRBV4-1; D: TRBD1; J: TRBJ1-2; CDR3: CASSLLVGGQGARGYTF; DNA: TGCGCCAGCAGCCTCCTGGTAGGGGGACAGGGGGCTCGGGGCTACACCTTC
size: .; V: TRBV6-1; D: TRBD1; J: TRBJ2-7; CDR3: CASSDPPGGQGYEQYF; DNA: TGTGCCAGCAGTGACCCCCCCGGTGGACAGGGCTACGAGCAGTACTTC
size: .; V: TRBV5-1; D: .; J: TRBJ2-7; CDR3: CASSFAGAEQYF; DNA: TGCGCCAGCAGCTTCGCGGGGGCCGAGCAGTACTTC
size: .; V: TRBV19; D: TRBD2; J: TRBJ2-1; CDR3: CASSIGAGVYNEQFF; DNA: TGTGCCAGTAGTATAGGGGCGGGAGTATACAATGAGCAGTTCTTC
size: .; V: TRBV19; D: .; J: TRBJ2-1; CDR3: CASSITGGSYNEQFF; DNA: TGTGCCAGTAGTATTACAGGAGGCTCCTACAATGAGCAGTTCTTC
size: .; V: TRBV28; D: .; J: TRBJ2-5; CDR3: CASSLSTGTVETQYF; DNA: TGTGCCAGCAGTTTATCTACAGGGACGGTGGAGACCCAGTACTTC
size: .; V: TRBV7-6; D: .; J: TRBJ2-7; CDR3: CASSLFTGSYEQYF; DNA: TGTGCCAGCAGCTTATTTACGGGATCCTACGAGCAGTACTTC
size: .; V: TRBV28; D: .; J: TRBJ2-7; CDR3: CASSRERLAILEQYF; DNA: TGTGCCAGCAGCCGCGAAAGGCTAGCGATCCTCGAGCAGTACTTC
size: .; V: TRBV29-1; D: .; J: TRBJ2-3; CDR3: CSTQGSPLTDTQYF; DNA: TGCAGCACCCAAGGGTCCCCCCTCACAGATACGCAGTATTTT
size: few; V: TRBV7-2; D: .; J: TRBJ1-5; CDR3: CASSLGGLQPQHF; DNA: TGTGCCAGCAGCTTAGGGGGACTTCAGCCCCAGCATTTT
size: .; V: TRBV10-2; D: TRBD1; J: TRBJ2-7; CDR3: CASRGQGIEQYF; DNA: TGCGCCAGCAGGGGACAGGGGATCGAGCAGTACTTC
size: .; V: TRBV28; D: .; J: TRBJ2-5; CDR3: CASSFGVARETQYF; DNA: TGTGCCAGCAGTTTTGGGGTAGCGCGAGAGACCCAGTACTTC
size: .; V: TRBV29-1; D: TRBD2; J: TRBJ2-1; CDR3: CSIIAGPLYNEQFF; DNA: TGCAGCATCATAGCGGGACCCCTCTACAATGAGCAGTTCTTC
size: .; V: TRBV5-1; D: TRBD2; J: TRBJ2-7; CDR3: CASSQLAGSYEQYF; DNA: TGCGCCAGCAGCCAACTAGCGGGATCCTACGAGCAGTACTTC